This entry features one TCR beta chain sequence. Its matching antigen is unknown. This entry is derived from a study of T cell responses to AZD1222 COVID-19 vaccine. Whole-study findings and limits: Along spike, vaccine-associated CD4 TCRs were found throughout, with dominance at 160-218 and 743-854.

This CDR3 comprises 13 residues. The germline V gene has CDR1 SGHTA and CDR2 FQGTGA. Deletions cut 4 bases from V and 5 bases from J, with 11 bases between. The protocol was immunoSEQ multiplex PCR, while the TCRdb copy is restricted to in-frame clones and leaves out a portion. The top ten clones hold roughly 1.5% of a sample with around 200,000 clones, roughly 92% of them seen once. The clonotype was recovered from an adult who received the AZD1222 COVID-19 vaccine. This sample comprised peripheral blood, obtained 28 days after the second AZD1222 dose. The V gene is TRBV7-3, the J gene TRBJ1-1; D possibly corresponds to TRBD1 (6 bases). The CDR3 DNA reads TGTGCCAGCAGCTCTGCGGGGGCTACTGAAGCTTTCTTT. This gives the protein CASSSAGATEAFF.